These T cell receptor beta chains were read from a single sample in a study of blood T cells in healthy people across ages. TCRdb reprocessed the 5' RACE reads via MiXCR and lists one record per CDR3 protein. The repertoire holds fewer than 2,000,000 distinct CDR3 sequences, with about 39% as singletons. Input material: blood. Every receptor here comes from a human donor in good health. CDR3s include the opening cysteine and the closing phenylalanine or tryptophan. Fields, in order: J gene, V gene, CDR3 protein.

J gene: TRBJ2-1
V gene: TRBV6-1
CDR3 protein: CASSRDSQGLPYNEQFF

J gene: TRBJ2-1
V gene: TRBV25-1
CDR3 protein: CASSIHDGTQYNEQFF

J gene: TRBJ1-6
V gene: TRBV20-1
CDR3 protein: CSARRIESSYNSPLHF

J gene: TRBJ2-3
V gene: TRBV7-2
CDR3 protein: CASSTTGDSTDTQYF

J gene: TRBJ1-2
V gene: TRBV10-3
CDR3 protein: CAIGAQGSNWGYTF

J gene: TRBJ2-1
V gene: TRBV27
CDR3 protein: CASSSRGRGGYNEQFF

J gene: TRBJ1-4
V gene: TRBV20-1
CDR3 protein: CSARDRSTEKLFF

J gene: TRBJ2-3
V gene: TRBV20-1
CDR3 protein: CSAGLPGVPDTQYF

J gene: TRBJ1-5
V gene: TRBV6-1
CDR3 protein: CASSEWGQSNQPQHF

J gene: TRBJ1-5
V gene: TRBV12-3/TRBV12-4
CDR3 protein: CASPRTGSNQPQHF

J gene: TRBJ2-1
V gene: TRBV6-2/TRBV6-3
CDR3 protein: CASSYTRCREQFF

J gene: TRBJ2-1
V gene: TRBV28
CDR3 protein: CASSSPGWTDSYNEQFF

J gene: TRBJ2-3
V gene: TRBV5-1
CDR3 protein: CASSPQAGGITDTQYF

J gene: TRBJ2-2
V gene: TRBV13
CDR3 protein: CASSLGFTGELFF

J gene: TRBJ2-7
V gene: TRBV5-1
CDR3 protein: CASSLAGTSGVYEQYF

J gene: TRBJ2-5
V gene: TRBV15
CDR3 protein: CATSRGSGSETQYF

J gene: TRBJ1-2
V gene: TRBV27
CDR3 protein: CASSSMTGGIVDGYTF

J gene: TRBJ2-6
V gene: TRBV18
CDR3 protein: CASSPGDSTYSGANVLTF

J gene: TRBJ1-2
V gene: TRBV24-1
CDR3 protein: CATSDPGGSPNYGYTF

J gene: TRBJ1-1
V gene: TRBV29-1
CDR3 protein: CSVRTGLDTEAFF

J gene: TRBJ2-2
V gene: TRBV12-3/TRBV12-4
CDR3 protein: CASSFGRGRNTGELFF

J gene: TRBJ2-7
V gene: TRBV7-6
CDR3 protein: CASSLVGGKSYEQYF

J gene: TRBJ2-1
V gene: TRBV6-5
CDR3 protein: CASRSSYSYNEQFF

J gene: TRBJ2-7
V gene: TRBV11-2
CDR3 protein: CASRGGQTYEQYF

J gene: TRBJ2-3
V gene: TRBV4-1
CDR3 protein: CASSPLLAVTDTQYF

J gene: TRBJ2-1
V gene: TRBV15
CDR3 protein: CATSRDRGTSGSEQFF

J gene: TRBJ2-1
V gene: TRBV20-1
CDR3 protein: CSARLPGPHPRSSYNEQFF

J gene: TRBJ2-5
V gene: TRBV5-1
CDR3 protein: CASSLFSLQAEKETQYF

J gene: TRBJ2-1
V gene: TRBV27
CDR3 protein: CASSLLSRGISYNEQFF

J gene: TRBJ1-2
V gene: TRBV28
CDR3 protein: CASRAGLNYGYTF

J gene: TRBJ2-3
V gene: TRBV7-7
CDR3 protein: CASSADRGTQYF